This T cell receptor (beta chain) was retrieved from a study of blood T cell repertoires in COVID-19. Background on the study: The United States, Italy and Spain supplied acute and convalescent COVID-19 samples.

Profiling relied on immunoSEQ multiplex PCR, and the TCRdb table lists in-frame clones only, not all of them. This sample carries about 410,000 clones, approximately 90% of them seen once, and the ten largest clones take 1.4% to 1.5%. Germline CDR1 and CDR2: SEHNR and FQNEAQ (reference sequence). The ends were cut back, 5 bases at V and 3 bases at J, with 13 bases in the middle. The CDR3 extends over 14 amino acids. This TCR derives from a woman in her twenties or thirties with active or convalescent COVID-19. The sequenced sample consisted of peripheral blood. This chain joins TRBV7-9 and TRBJ1-1; D possibly corresponds to TRBD1 (5 bases). In DNA, the CDR3 is TGTGCCAGCAGCCTTGCTCCGGGGGACACTGAAGCTTTCTTT. This translates into CASSLAPGDTEAFF.